The text below deals with one T cell receptor (beta chain). This entry belongs to a study of blood T cell repertoires in COVID-19. About the study: The United States, Italy and Spain provided the acute and convalescent COVID-19 samples.

In the authors' workflow: Scientists estimated how many nucleated cells there were by amplifying reference gene primers. Clones were read by immunoSEQ multiplex PCR, and TCRdb kept only the in-frame ones, dropping some. The DNA gave D and trimming, while V, J and clone size come from that table. This sample carries around 300,000 clones, 85% of them seen once, and the ten largest clones take 2% to 3%. The length of the CDR3 is 17 residues. The V end was cut by 6 bases, the J end by 7 bases, with 22 bases between. In germline, CDR1 is SGHTA, CDR2 FQGNSA. Cohort placement rested on clinical history that participants reported themselves. Two consecutive negative NP/OP PCR tests, clearance, or resolved symptoms defined Cohort 3 recovery.

This chain joins TRBV7-2 and TRBJ1-6; D is perhaps TRBD1 (6 bases). Source material: PBMCs or T cells enriched from blood (not recorded which). The clonotype comes from a woman aged 45-59 years who had recovered from COVID-19. CDR3 bases: TGTGCCAGCAGAGTTTGGCCCGAACAGGGTCTAAATTCACCCCTCCACTTT. Amino acid sequence: CASRVWPEQGLNSPLHF.